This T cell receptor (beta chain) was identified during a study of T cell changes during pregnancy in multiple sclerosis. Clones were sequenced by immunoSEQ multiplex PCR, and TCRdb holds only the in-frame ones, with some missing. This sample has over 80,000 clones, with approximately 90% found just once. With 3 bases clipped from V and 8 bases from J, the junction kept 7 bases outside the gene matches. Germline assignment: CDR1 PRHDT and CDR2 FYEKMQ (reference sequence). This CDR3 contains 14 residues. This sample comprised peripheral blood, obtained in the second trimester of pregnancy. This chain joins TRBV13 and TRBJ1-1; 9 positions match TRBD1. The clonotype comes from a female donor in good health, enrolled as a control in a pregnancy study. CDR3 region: CASSFNRGLPEAFF. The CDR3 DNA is TGTGCCAGCAGCTTTAACAGGGGGCTCCCCGAAGCTTTCTTT.